Below, 21 T cell receptor beta chains from the same sample are listed, as sequenced in a study of cytotoxic CD8 clonotypes in ibrutinib-treated CLL. TCRdb's table, derived via immunoSEQ multiplex PCR, lists solely in-frame clones and lacks some. The sample contains roughly 250,000 clones, roughly 70% of which appear only once. This specimen was PBMCs, taken after 24 months of ibrutinib treatment. These receptors were collected from a human donor with chronic lymphocytic leukemia.

The CDR3 reads CAWSVGATNEKLFF. CDR3 DNA: TGTGCCTGGAGTGTGGGGGCAACTAATGAAAAACTGTTTTTT. The rearrangement uses TRBV30 and TRBJ1-4; perhaps TRBD1 as D (5 bases). Trimming removed 0 bases at V and 0 bases at J, with 5 bases between. This CDR3 has 14 amino acids. Germline V gene data show CDR1 as GTSNPN and CDR2 as SVGIG (reference sequence). Combining the CDR3 with reference TRBV30 and TRBJ1-4 gives the whole variable domain SQTIHQWPATLVQPVGSPLSLECTVEGTSNPNLYWYRQAAGRGLQLLFYSVGIGQISSEVPQNLSASRPQDRQFILSSKKLLLSDSGFYLCAWSVGATNEKLFFGSGTQLSVL.

The chain couples TRBV4-3 to TRBJ2-7; D call uncertain. The CDR3 is 16 residues long. The ends were cut back, 0 bases at V and 0 bases at J, with 12 bases in the middle. Germline CDR1 is LGHNA and CDR2 is YSLEER. The CDR3 here is CASSQDYSGSSYEQYF. CDR3 nucleotides: TGCGCCAGCAGCCAAGATTACTCCGGGTCCTCCTACGAGCAGTACTTC.

The rearrangement links TRBV6-6 to TRBJ1-2; TRBD1 might be the D (5 bases). Germline values: CDR1 MNHNY, CDR2 SVGAGI (reference sequence). V lost 5 bases to trimming and J lost 10 bases, with 23 bases between them. There are 15 residues in the CDR3. CDR3 sequence reads: CASSDTPVGTSNYTF. The CDR3 DNA reads as TGTGCCAGCAGTGACACACCCGTGGGGACCTCGAACTACACCTTC.

V is TRBV19 and J is TRBJ2-1; weak D call: TRBD2 (6 bases). Germline V lookup: CDR1 LNHDA, CDR2 SQIVND (reference sequence). CDR3 length equals 13 residues. The V gene lost 7 bases and the J gene lost 10 bases, with 17 bases spanning the gap. The CDR3 spells CASTDLSRGEQFF. The CDR3 DNA reads as TGTGCCAGTACCGACCTTTCGCGGGGAGAGCAGTTCTTC.

The chain carries TRBV4-3 and TRBJ2-7, with 11 bases that match TRBD2. The CDR3 covers 18 residues. Germline CDR1 LGHNA, CDR2 YSLEER. V lost 3 bases and J lost 3; bases outside the gene matches: 13. The CDR3 protein is CASSHDGLAGGVVYEQYF. In nucleotides, the CDR3 is TGCGCCAGCAGCCATGATGGGCTAGCGGGAGGCGTCGTCTACGAGCAGTACTTC.

The chain combines TRBV13 with TRBJ2-1; D is unclear. The CDR3 length is 13 residues. With 4 bases removed from V and 0 bases from J, the gap between germline ends came to 4 bases. The germline V gene encodes CDR1 PRHDT and CDR2 FYEKMQ (reference sequence). DNA of the CDR3: TGTGCCAGCAGCTCTAGCTCCTACAATGAGCAGTTCTTC. Amino acids: CASSSSSYNEQFF.

The chain combines TRBV28 with TRBJ2-3; unclear D gene. The V and J ends lost 2 bases and 4 bases respectively, with 4 bases between them. The CDR3 consists of 12 residues. CDR1 and CDR2 (germline): MDHEN, SYDVKM. CDR3 residues: CASSLPPDTQYF. The CDR3 DNA reads TGTGCCAGCAGTTTACCGCCAGATACGCAGTATTTT.

This clone has only a few counts. This chain uses TRBV25-1 with TRBJ2-7, with a weak D call TRBD2 (6 bases). This CDR3 spans 11 amino acids. The germline V and J ends were trimmed by 11 bases and 6 bases, with 14 bases remaining between them. The germline gives CDR1 MGHDK, CDR2 SYGVNS. The CDR3 protein is CAGGLPGEQYF. The CDR3 DNA reads as TGTGCCGGAGGGCTTCCTGGCGAGCAGTACTTC.

This clone turned up a few times. V and J are TRBV6-5 and TRBJ1-2; D call uncertain. The V gene's germline CDR1 is MNHEY and CDR2 SVGAGI. V dropped 0 bases and J dropped 7 bases, with 9 bases sitting between them. The CDR3 runs to 13 residues. Here the CDR3 reads CASSYSDGVGYTF. In DNA form, the CDR3 reads TGTGCCAGCAGTTACTCGGACGGCGTTGGCTACACCTTC.

The chain employs TRBV30 and TRBJ2-7, with 8 positions matching TRBD2. J was trimmed by 2 bases and V by 2 bases; bases with no gene match: 5. This CDR3 is 14 amino acids long. CDR1 and CDR2 (germline): GTSNPN, SVGIG (reference sequence). The DNA of the CDR3 is TGTGCCTGGAGTATATTAGCGGGAACCTACGAGCAGTACTTC. It specifies CAWSILAGTYEQYF.

The chain joins TRBV11-2 to TRBJ2-7; 12 nucleotides align to TRBD2. Germline loops: CDR1 SGHAT, CDR2 FQNNGV. This CDR3 is 15 amino acids long. V was clipped by 3 bases and J by 4 bases; unmatched bases: 4. CDR3 nucleotides: TGTGCCAGCAGCTTCCCCGGGACTAGCGGGTACGAGCAGTACTTC. It codes for CASSFPGTSGYEQYF.

The gene calls are TRBV28 and TRBJ2-1, with TRBD2 matching over 8 bases. Germline CDR1 MDHEN, CDR2 SYDVKM. Losses at the gene ends were 5 bases for V and 3 bases for J; bases not matched to a gene: 12. This CDR3 is 17 amino acids long. The CDR3 region is CASSHLGLAGIYNEQFF. The CDR3 DNA sequence: TGTGCCAGCAGTCACTTAGGGCTAGCGGGTATCTACAATGAGCAGTTCTTC. Full variable domain (rest looked up from reference TRBV28 and TRBJ2-1): DVKVTQSSRYLVKRTGEKVFLECVQDMDHENMFWYRQDPGLGLRLIYFSYDVKMKEKGDIPEGYSVSREKKERFSLILESASTNQTSMYLCASSHLGLAGIYNEQFFGPGTRLTVL.

The chain joins TRBV7-2 to TRBJ2-7, with 8 bases fitting TRBD2. Looked up from germline, CDR1 is SGHTA and CDR2 is FQGNSA. V was pared by 6 bases and J by 6 bases, with 13 bases of the junction left unmatched. The CDR3 sequence is 15 residues long. The CDR3 is CASRRGTSGIFEQYF. Here the CDR3 DNA reads TGTGCCAGCAGACGGGGTACTAGCGGTATCTTCGAGCAGTACTTC.

The genes are TRBV28 and TRBJ2-1, with D unresolved. Per the germline V gene, CDR1 is MDHEN and CDR2 is SYDVKM. Trimming removed 7 bases from V and 7 bases from J, with 14 bases in between. This CDR3 comprises 13 residues. The CDR3 spells CASINADTNEQFF. The CDR3 DNA follows: TGTGCCAGCATCAATGCCGACACAAATGAGCAGTTCTTC.

V and J are TRBV6-5 and TRBJ1-5; D gene uncertain. Germline V gene sequence: CDR1 MNHEY, CDR2 SVGAGI. The CDR3 extends over 14 amino acids. V was shortened by 2 bases and J by 3 bases, with 8 bases between the two germline ends. The CDR3 protein is CASSYGGDNQPQHF. CDR3 DNA: TGTGCCAGCAGTTACGGTGGGGACAATCAGCCCCAGCATTTT.

V and J are TRBV19 and TRBJ2-5; D is ambiguous. V lost 3 bases to trimming and J lost 0 bases, with 8 bases between them. Germline V lookup: CDR1 LNHDA, CDR2 SQIVND (reference sequence). The CDR3 extends over 14 amino acids. CDR3 amino acids: CASSIWSDQETQYF. CDR3 DNA: TGTGCCAGTAGTATTTGGTCGGACCAAGAGACCCAGTACTTC.

This clone appeared a few times. The rearrangement links TRBV2 to TRBJ1-1; D is undetermined. CDR1 and CDR2 (germline): SNHLY, FYNNEI. There are 13 residues in the CDR3. Deletions cut 5 bases from V and 5 bases from J, with 12 bases between. The CDR3 DNA follows: TGTGCCAGCAGTTTGGCCCGGGAGACTGAAGCTTTCTTT. Its translation: CASSLARETEAFF.

The chain joins TRBV11-2 to TRBJ2-2; no firm D call. The V end was cut by 1 base, the J end by 7 bases, with 1 base between. This CDR3 is 11 amino acids long. CDR1 and CDR2 from the germline V gene are SGHAT and FQNNGV. The CDR3 DNA sequence: TGTGCCAGCAGCTTAGTCGGGGAGCTGTTTTTT. Protein product: CASSLVGELFF. Complete variable domain (other parts from reference TRBV11-2 and TRBJ2-2): EAGVAQSPRYKIIEKRQSVAFWCNPISGHATLYWYQQILGQGPKLLIQFQNNGVVDDSQLPKDRFSAERLKGVDSTLKIQPAKLEDSAVYLCASSLVGELFFGEGSRLTVL.

The sample holds one count of this clone. Sequence at one end of the junction differs from germline and may be a read error. The rearrangement joins TRBV2 to TRBJ2-3; TRBD1 is a possible D gene (5 bases). CDR3 length: 16 residues. Germline V lookup: CDR1 SNHLY, CDR2 FYNNEI. The CDR3 reads CASSESASRGTDTQYF. CDR3 in DNA: TGTGCCAGCAGTGAATCGGCTTCTAGGGGCACCGATACGCAGTATTTT.

This clone was detected only a few times. The V call is TRBV11-3, the J call TRBJ1-1; no firm D call. Germline V gene lookup returns CDR1 SGHNT and CDR2 YENEEA. Deletions cut 5 bases from V and 0 bases from J, with 10 bases between. The CDR3 is made up of 14 amino acids. CDR3 DNA: TGTGCCAGCAGCCTCGGACGGATGAACACTGAAGCTTTCTTT. The encoded protein is CASSLGRMNTEAFF.

The V and J genes are TRBV4-2 and TRBJ2-1, with D perhaps matching TRBD2 (5 bases). Per germline, CDR1 LGHNA and CDR2 YNFKEQ. V was pared by 0 bases and J by 11 bases, with 17 bases between. This CDR3 comprises 15 residues. CDR3 DNA sequence: TGTGCCAGCAGCCAAGATACCTCTTCCGGGAATAAGCAGTTCTTC. Translating gives CASSQDTSSGNKQFF.